These 17 T cell receptor beta chains came from one sample sequenced in a study of siplizumab effects on memory and regulatory T cells. Clones were read by immunoSEQ multiplex PCR, and TCRdb kept only the in-frame ones, dropping some. Of about 100,000 clones listed, roughly nine tenths are singletons. Sequenced: CD4+ T cells sorted from blood. The source is a human donor in good health.

The chain uses TRBV19 and TRBJ2-1, with 13 bases that match TRBD2. Losses at the gene ends were 5 bases for V and 12 bases for J; bases not matched to a gene: 10. CDR1 is LNHDA and CDR2 is SQIVND in the germline V gene (reference sequence). The CDR3 runs to 15 residues. The CDR3 region has the DNA TGTGCCAGTAGTCCCCCGGGACTAGCGGGATTAGGGCAGTTCTTC. Protein: CASSPPGLAGLGQFF.

The chain has TRBV6-5 and TRBJ2-4; tentatively, D is TRBD2 (6 bases). V lost 7 bases to trimming and J lost 8 bases, with 15 bases between them. Germline V lookup: CDR1 MNHEY, CDR2 SVGAGI. The CDR3 length is 13 residues. The CDR3 DNA reads as TGTGCCAGCAAAGGCGGGGTACAGGACATTCAGTACTTC. Translation: CASKGGVQDIQYF.

The J gene is TRBJ2-3, the V gene TRBV7-8; D is undetermined. Trimming shortened V by 3 bases and J by 5 bases, and 3 bases separated the two germline ends. Germline values: CDR1 SGHVS, CDR2 FQNEAQ. This CDR3 is 11 amino acids long. CDR3 sequence: CASSFVDTQYF. Here the CDR3 DNA reads TGTGCCAGCAGCTTCGTAGATACGCAGTATTTT.

The V call is TRBV30, the J call TRBJ1-1; D is unclear. Germline V gene data show CDR1 as GTSNPN and CDR2 as SVGIG (reference sequence). This CDR3 contains 13 residues. The ends were cut back, 3 bases at V and 7 bases at J, with 15 bases in the middle. CDR3 DNA: TGTGCCTGGAGGATAGCTAGACCGGGTGAAGCTTTCTTT. This gives the protein CAWRIARPGEAFF.

This clone was seen only once. The chain employs TRBV5-8 and TRBJ2-1, with D maybe TRBD2 (6 bases). The CDR3 runs to 15 residues. Trimming stripped 3 bases from V and 1 base from J, with 11 bases between. Looked up from germline, CDR1 is SGHTS and CDR2 is YDEGEE. Here the CDR3 reads CASSSGRLSYNEQFF. CDR3 coding DNA: TGTGCCAGCAGCTCTGGGAGGTTATCCTACAATGAGCAGTTCTTC.

The rearrangement links TRBV27 to TRBJ1-6, with D unresolved. The germline V gene has CDR1 MNHEY and CDR2 SMNVEV (reference sequence). Trimming stripped 6 bases from V and 5 bases from J, with 8 bases between. The CDR3 spans 13 residues. CDR3 nucleotide sequence: TGTGCCAGCAGACTGGCCCATAATTCACCCCTCCACTTT. Translation gives CASRLAHNSPLHF.

For this clone: A junction end diverges from the germline sequence, so it may reflect a read error. The chain employs TRBV28 and TRBJ1-3; D possibly corresponds to TRBD1 (5 bases). The CDR3 consists of 16 residues. CDR1 and CDR2 from the germline V gene are MDHEN and SYDVKM. DNA for the CDR3: TGTGCCAGCAGTTTATCCGGGACCGCGAGGGGAATCACCATATATTTT. Residues: CASSLSGTARGITIYF.

This chain connects TRBV28 to TRBJ1-6; 12 bases are shared with TRBD1. V lost 4 bases and J lost 8; bases outside the gene matches: 6. Looked up from germline, CDR1 is MDHEN and CDR2 is SYDVKM. The CDR3 is 16 residues long. Here the CDR3 reads CASSSGTGGRDSPLHF. The CDR3 region has the DNA TGTGCCAGCAGTTCAGGGACAGGGGGCCGGGATTCACCCCTCCACTTT. Looking up the rest from reference TRBV28 and TRBJ1-6 gives the full variable domain: DVKVTQSSRYLVKRTGEKVFLECVQDMDHENMFWYRQDPGLGLRLIYFSYDVKMKEKGDIPEGYSVSREKKERFSLILESASTNQTSMYLCASSSGTGGRDSPLHFGNGTRLTVT.

The rearrangement uses TRBV5-6 and TRBJ2-2; the D gene is possibly TRBD2 (5 bases). The CDR3 length is 15 residues. Trimming cost V 1 base and J 4 bases, with 11 bases left between them. From germline, CDR1 is SGHDT and CDR2 YYEEEE. The chain's CDR3 is CASSLLAGGTGELFF. Written as DNA, the CDR3 is TGTGCCAGCAGCTTGTTGGCCGGAGGCACCGGGGAGCTGTTTTTT.

The chain has TRBV28 and TRBJ1-5, with D possibly being TRBD1 (6 bases). The germline V and J ends were trimmed by 5 bases and 2 bases, with 13 bases remaining between them. Germline values: CDR1 MDHEN, CDR2 SYDVKM. The CDR3 loop spans 15 amino acids. DNA of the CDR3: TGTGCCAGCAGTGGGGCAGGGGCGCGCAATCAGCCCCAGCATTTT. It encodes CASSGAGARNQPQHF.

The chain uses TRBV20-1 and TRBJ2-3; no clear D. The V end lost 6 bases, the J end lost 2 bases, and 6 bases lay between the germline ends. The CDR3 sequence is 11 residues long. Germline V gives CDR1 DFQATT, CDR2 SNEGSKA (reference sequence). CDR3 loop: CSAQITDTQYF. In DNA form, the CDR3 reads TGCAGTGCCCAGATCACAGATACGCAGTATTTT.

This clone was recorded once. V usage is TRBV7-9 and J usage is TRBJ2-7; 7 nucleotides align to TRBD2. Losses at the gene ends were 1 base for V and 4 bases for J; bases not matched to a gene: 10. Per the germline V gene, CDR1 is SEHNR and CDR2 is FQNEAQ (reference sequence). The CDR3 spans 16 residues. CDR3: CASSLVRAGVRYEQYF. CDR3 DNA: TGTGCCAGCAGCTTAGTCCGTGCGGGAGTGCGATACGAGCAGTACTTC.

The gene calls are TRBV2 and TRBJ2-3, with 9 bases matching TRBD1. Germline V gives CDR1 SNHLY, CDR2 FYNNEI. The length of the CDR3 is 16 residues. With 8 bases clipped from V and 2 bases from J, the junction kept 11 bases outside the gene matches. The CDR3 coding sequence is TGTGCCAGCCAAAAAGGACAGGGGCGGGTCACAGATACGCAGTATTTT. Translation gives CASQKGQGRVTDTQYF.

This clone was seen only once. This chain links TRBV7-9 with TRBJ2-2, with 8 bases identical to TRBD2. The ends lost 0 bases at V and 0 bases at J; junction bases unmatched: 3. This CDR3 region has 17 residues. Germline V CDR1 and CDR2: SEHNR, FQNEAQ (reference sequence). CDR3 coding DNA: TGTGCCAGCAGCTTAGCGCGGGGGGATTCGAACACCGGGGAGCTGTTTTTT. Its protein product is CASSLARGDSNTGELFF. Drawing the rest from reference TRBV7-9 and TRBJ2-2, the complete variable domain is DTGVSQNPRHKITKRGQNVTFRCDPISEHNRLYWYRQTLGQGPEFLTYFQNEAQLEKSRLLSDRFSAERPKGSFSTLEIQRTEQGDSAMYLCASSLARGDSNTGELFFGEGSRLTVL.

The chain uses TRBV28 and TRBJ1-5; D not certain. This CDR3 has 13 residues. Germline CDR1 and CDR2: MDHEN and SYDVKM. Trimming pared 2 bases from V and 6 bases from J, leaving 8 bases between. For the CDR3, the DNA is TGTGCCAGCAGTTTACTAGCGGGTCAGCCCCAGCATTTT. This encodes CASSLLAGQPQHF. Looking up the rest from reference TRBV28 and TRBJ1-5 gives the full variable domain: DVKVTQSSRYLVKRTGEKVFLECVQDMDHENMFWYRQDPGLGLRLIYFSYDVKMKEKGDIPEGYSVSREKKERFSLILESASTNQTSMYLCASSLLAGQPQHFGDGTRLSIL.

The chain has TRBV6-6 and TRBJ2-4, with unresolved D. Per the germline V gene, CDR1 is MNHNY and CDR2 is SVGAGI (reference sequence). This CDR3 has 11 residues. V lost 6 bases, J lost 13 bases, and 13 bases lay in between. The CDR3 nucleotides read TGTGCCAGCAGGTTCTCCGGGTCCCAGTACTTC. Translating it yields CASRFSGSQYF.

For this clone: Other DNA sequences in this sample translate to the same CDR3. The CDR3 region is CASSLKYEQYF. The CDR3 DNA sequence: TGTGCCAGCAGCCTAAAATACGAGCAGTACTTC. V usage is TRBV7-8 and J usage is TRBJ2-7; D call uncertain. Germline V gene data show CDR1 as SGHVS and CDR2 as FQNEAQ. V was clipped by 5 bases and J by 4 bases, with 6 bases between them. The length of the CDR3 is 11 residues. The whole variable domain, remainder taken from reference TRBV7-8 and TRBJ2-7, is GAGVSQSPRYKVAKRGQDVALRCDPISGHVSLFWYQQALGQGPEFLTYFQNEAQLDKSGLPSDRFFAERPEGSVSTLKIQRTQQEDSAVYLCASSLKYEQYFGPGTRLTVT.